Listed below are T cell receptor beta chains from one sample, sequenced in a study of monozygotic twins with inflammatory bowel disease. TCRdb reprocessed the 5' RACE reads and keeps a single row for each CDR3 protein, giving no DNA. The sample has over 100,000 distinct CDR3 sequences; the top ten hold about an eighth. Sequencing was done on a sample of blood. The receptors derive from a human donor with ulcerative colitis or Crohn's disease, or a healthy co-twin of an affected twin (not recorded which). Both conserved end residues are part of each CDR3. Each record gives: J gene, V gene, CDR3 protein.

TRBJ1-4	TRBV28	CASSLYVPGPNEKLFF
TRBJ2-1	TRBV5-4	CASSYKVGARGHNEQFF
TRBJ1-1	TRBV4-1	CASSLRTGGTEAFF
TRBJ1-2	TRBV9	CASSMSGQPGYTF
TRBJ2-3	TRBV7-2	CASSFWEGTDTQYF
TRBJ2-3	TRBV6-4	CASSRGGSTDTQYF
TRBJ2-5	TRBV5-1	CASRDTGLETQYF
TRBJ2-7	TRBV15	CATSRARDYEQYF
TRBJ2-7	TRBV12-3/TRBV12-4	CASSLRQTLEQYF
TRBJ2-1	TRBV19	CASSIGTRAAEQFF
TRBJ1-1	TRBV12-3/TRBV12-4	CASSLRHLGTEAFF
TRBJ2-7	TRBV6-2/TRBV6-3	CASSLPTPSREQYF
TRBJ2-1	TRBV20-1	CSASLQDTDTYNEQFF
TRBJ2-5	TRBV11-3	CASSFEGTGQETQYF
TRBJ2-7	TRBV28	CASSLGTSGRSEQYF
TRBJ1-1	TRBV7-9	CASSFGSYEAFF
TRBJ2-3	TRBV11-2	CASSLALAGYTQYF
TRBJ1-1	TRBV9	CASGEDMGTEAFF
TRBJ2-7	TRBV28	CASSFLDTSYEQYF
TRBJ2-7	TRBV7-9	CASSLIGTGMAYEQYF
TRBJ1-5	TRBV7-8	CASSLAGGGITYQPQHF
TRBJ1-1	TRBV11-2	CASSFKVNTEAFF
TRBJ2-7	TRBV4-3	CASSQVTSDATVLF
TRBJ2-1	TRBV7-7	CASSLGQTTEQFF
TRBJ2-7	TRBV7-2	CASSKEGQISEQYF
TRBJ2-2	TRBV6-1	CASSETTGPGELFF
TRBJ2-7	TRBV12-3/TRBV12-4	CASSLSGGPYEQYF
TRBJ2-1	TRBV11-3	CASSLGDRGISDEQFF
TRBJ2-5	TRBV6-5	CASRRTVQETQYF
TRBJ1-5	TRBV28	CASSPRGRGNQPQHF
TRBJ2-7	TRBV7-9	CASSSPVSYEQYF
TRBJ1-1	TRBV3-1	CASSQGDSWDTEAFF
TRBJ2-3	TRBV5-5	CASSLLAGLTDTQYF
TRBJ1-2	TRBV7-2	CASSQQLVYGYTF
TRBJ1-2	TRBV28	CASSLWEGGREYGYTF
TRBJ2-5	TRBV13	CASGTGTGTETQYF
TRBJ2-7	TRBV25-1	CASTGLSHEQYF
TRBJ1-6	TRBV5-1	CASSVTSSYNSPLHF
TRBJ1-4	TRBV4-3	CASSQEGTGDEKLFF
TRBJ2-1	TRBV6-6	CASSYSNYNEQFF
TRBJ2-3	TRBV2	CASSAGTASTDTQYF
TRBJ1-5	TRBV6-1	CASSEGSQHQPQHF
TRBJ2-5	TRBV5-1	CASSLDRQIQETQYF
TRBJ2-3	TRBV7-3	CASSLAVHTDTQYF
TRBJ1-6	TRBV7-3	CASSRLSSYNSPLHF
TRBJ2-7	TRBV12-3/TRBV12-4	CASSMGLTRTYEQYF
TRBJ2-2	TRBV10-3	CAIGTGTGELFF
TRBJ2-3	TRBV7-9	CASSLSADTQYF
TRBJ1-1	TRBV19	CASNNMNTEAFF
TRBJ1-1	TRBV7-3	CASSLMGTGNTEAFF
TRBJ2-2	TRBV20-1	CSARDRSGELFF